Below, 3 T cell receptor beta chains from the same sample are listed, as sequenced in a study of vaccination and CD4 T cells after COVID-19. Described treatment: approximately 9-day PBMC culture with coronavirus spike peptide pools or control peptides (ViraFEST assay). No cognate antigen is known for these TCRs. Sequence data for DNA of cultured CD4+ T cells were generated by the Oncomine TCR Beta short-read assay. Each CDR3 protein gets one entry after TCRdb re-called the PCR reads with MiXCR. The sample contains just under 20,000 distinct CDR3 sequences, around 45% of which appear only once. Sequenced here: CD4+ T cells from blood, cultured in vitro, sampled before SARS-CoV-2 vaccination. Source of these receptors: a human donor who had recovered from COVID-19.

The J gene is TRBJ1-6, the V gene TRBV7-9; TRBD1 might be the D (6 bases). This CDR3 has 16 residues. Germline CDR1 SEHNR, CDR2 FQNEAQ (reference sequence). The V gene lost 4 bases and the J gene lost 7 bases, with 17 bases spanning the gap. CDR3 region: CASSSTPTGANSPLHF. The CDR3 DNA reads TGTGCCAGCAGCTCGACGCCGACAGGTGCAAATTCACCCCTCCACTTT.

The CDR3 sequence: CASRPLAATNSPLHF. CDR3 nucleotides: TGTGCCAGTAGGCCCCTCGCAGCCACGAATTCACCCCTCCACTTT. The V gene is TRBV19, the J gene TRBJ1-6, with unresolved D. CDR1 is LNHDA, CDR2 SQIVND, per germline (reference sequence). V dropped 6 bases and J dropped 7 bases, with 16 bases sitting between them. CDR3 length: 15 residues.

This chain links TRBV28 with TRBJ1-5, with TRBD1 matching over 11 bases. The CDR3 sequence is 14 residues long. Germline CDR1 reads MDHEN; CDR2 reads SYDVKM. Germline trimming cut 7 bases from V and 5 bases from J; bases unmatched to any gene: 4. CDR3 amino acids: CASKWTGGYQPQHF. In DNA form, the CDR3 reads TGTGCCAGCAAGTGGACAGGGGGCTATCAGCCCCAGCATTTT.